The entry below gives a single T cell receptor (beta chain) sequence along with its context. The assay was immunoSEQ multiplex PCR, and TCRdb's table has in-frame clones only and misses some. The repertoire holds tens of thousands of clones, approximately 90% seen once, with 0.95% in the top ten. Germline-derived CDR1 and CDR2 are MNHEY and SMNVEV (reference sequence). Trimming removed 5 bases from V and 14 bases from J; junction bases left unmatched: 17. This CDR3 contains 16 residues. This sample stems from a study of T cell changes during pregnancy in multiple sclerosis. Material: peripheral blood, obtained before pregnancy. The receptor's source is a female donor with multiple sclerosis, enrolled in a pregnancy study. The chain has TRBV27 and TRBJ2-1, with 11 bases matching TRBD1. CDR3 sequence: CASSPWTGGSKSHKFF. The CDR3 region has the DNA TGTGCCAGCAGTCCTTGGACAGGGGGCTCCAAGTCCCACAAGTTCTTC.